The next 23 T cell receptor beta chains were all read from a single sample in a study of radiation and T cells in renal cell carcinoma. The assay was immunoSEQ multiplex PCR, and TCRdb's table has in-frame clones only and misses some. Among around 94,000 clones listed, 65% to 90% were seen once. Time point reported: baseline pretreatment blood. Described treatment: 15 Gy SBRT to primary tumor, nephrectomy 4 weeks later. This specimen was blood, taken from a patient whose treatment included radiotherapy and nephrectomy. The receptors originated from a man aged 45 to 65 with renal cell carcinoma.

To note about this clone: One end of the junction varies from germline; a read error may be responsible. V gene TRBV7-7 combines with J gene TRBJ1-6; 8 nucleotides align to TRBD1. This CDR3 is built from 15 residues. The germline V gene encodes CDR1 SSHAT and CDR2 FNYEAQ (reference sequence). In nucleotides, the CDR3 is TGTGCTAGCAGCCTGTCGACAGGGGAAAGCTCACCCCTCCACTTT. Protein product: CASSLSTGESSPLHF.

The genes are TRBV27 and TRBJ2-1, with 7 bases identical to TRBD2. The CDR3 extends over 14 amino acids. V lost 3 bases, J lost 7 bases, and 6 bases stayed unmatched. Germline-derived CDR1 and CDR2 are MNHEY and SMNVEV (reference sequence). The CDR3 protein is CASSFGRGWNEQFF. The DNA of the CDR3 is TGTGCCAGCAGTTTCGGGCGGGGGTGGAATGAGCAGTTCTTC.

The chain couples TRBV6-5 to TRBJ1-6; D gene unclear. CDR1 is MNHEY, CDR2 SVGAGI, per germline. The V end was cut by 0 bases, the J end by 3 bases, with 0 bases between. The CDR3 covers 13 residues. This CDR3 reads CASSYSYNSPLHF. CDR3 DNA: TGTGCCAGCAGTTACTCCTATAATTCACCCCTCCACTTT.

V and J are TRBV2 and TRBJ1-1; D not resolved. Germline lookup yields CDR1 SNHLY and CDR2 FYNNEI. Trimming pared 2 bases from V and 1 base from J, leaving 14 bases between. The CDR3 is 16 amino acids. The CDR3 sequence is CASSERARVTNTEAFF. The DNA of the CDR3 is TGTGCCAGCAGTGAAAGAGCGAGGGTTACGAACACTGAAGCTTTCTTT.

This chain links TRBV5-1 with TRBJ1-1; D might be TRBD1 (6 bases). The CDR3 is made up of 11 amino acids. Germline loops: CDR1 SGHRS, CDR2 YFSETQ. V lost 5 bases and J 8 bases, leaving 10 bases between the germline ends. CDR3 sequence (DNA): TGCGCCAGCAGGGACAGCCCGGAAGCTTTCTTT. Its translation is CASRDSPEAFF. The whole variable domain, remainder taken from reference TRBV5-1 and TRBJ1-1, is KAGVTQTPRYLIKTRGQQVTLSCSPISGHRSVSWYQQTPGQGLQFLFEYFSETQRNKGNFPGRFSGRQFSNSRSEMNVSTLELGDSALYLCASRDSPEAFFGQGTRLTVV.

This clone occurred a few times. V usage is TRBV10-1 and J usage is TRBJ1-2; the match to TRBD1 covers 8 bases. CDR1 is WNHNN, CDR2 SYGVQD, per germline (reference sequence). This CDR3 is built from 15 residues. V was pared by 6 bases and J by 1 base, with 7 bases of the junction left unmatched. In DNA, the CDR3 is TGCGCCAGCAGCGGACAGGGACAGGTTAACTATGGCTACACCTTC. It encodes CASSGQGQVNYGYTF.

As regards this clone: Other nucleotide sequences in the sample specify the same CDR3. The rearrangement links TRBV14 to TRBJ2-5; D is unresolved. Germline CDR1 reads SGHDN; CDR2 reads FVKESK. The CDR3 spans 12 residues. Trimming pared 3 bases from V and 1 base from J, leaving 3 bases between. The chain's CDR3 is CASSHLQETQYF. CDR3 DNA: TGTGCCAGCAGCCACCTCCAAGAGACCCAGTACTTC.

The chain carries TRBV28 and TRBJ1-2; possible D gene TRBD1, 6 bases. The CDR3 has 15 residues. Germline assignment: CDR1 MDHEN and CDR2 SYDVKM. The V gene lost 5 bases and the J gene lost 2 bases, with 15 bases spanning the gap. CDR3 nucleotide sequence: TGTGCCAGCAGTACCTCCTGGACAGTCAACTATGGCTACACCTTC. Translation gives CASSTSWTVNYGYTF.

J is TRBJ2-2 and V is TRBV19; 8 bases are shared with TRBD2. Looked up from germline, CDR1 is LNHDA and CDR2 is SQIVND (reference sequence). The CDR3 spans 16 residues. J gave up 7 bases and V 3 bases, and 10 bases lay outside the gene matches. CDR3 residues: CASSMYPGGSGGELFF. DNA for the CDR3: TGTGCCAGTAGTATGTACCCGGGAGGGTCGGGCGGGGAGCTGTTTTTT.

The chain is built from TRBV18 and TRBJ1-2; D is perhaps TRBD1 (6 bases). The CDR3 loop spans 14 amino acids. Germline V gene lookup returns CDR1 KGHSH and CDR2 LQKENI. The ends were cut back, 1 base at V and 4 bases at J, with 10 bases in the middle. The CDR3 DNA sequence: TGTGCCAGCTCACCACGGAGGGACACCTATGGCTACACCTTC. The encoded protein is CASSPRRDTYGYTF.

This rearrangement joins TRBV11-3 to TRBJ1-1; D possibly corresponds to TRBD1 (5 bases). The CDR3 consists of 14 residues. V was trimmed by 5 bases and J by 1 base, leaving 11 bases between them. Germline V gene data show CDR1 as SGHNT and CDR2 as YENEEA. The CDR3 region is CASSRDGQNTEAFF. CDR3 in DNA: TGTGCCAGCAGCCGGGACGGGCAGAACACTGAAGCTTTCTTT.

The chain links TRBV11-2 to TRBJ1-3; D might be TRBD1 (6 bases). The CDR3 consists of 16 residues. With 1 base removed from V and 8 bases from J, the gap between germline ends came to 18 bases. Germline V lookup: CDR1 SGHAT, CDR2 FQNNGV. The CDR3 loop reads CASSLGGGATGDTIYF. The CDR3 bases are TGTGCCAGCAGCTTAGGTGGGGGCGCTACGGGGGACACCATATATTTT.

This chain connects TRBV19 to TRBJ2-7; no firm D call. The CDR3 covers 13 residues. The V and J ends lost 2 bases and 6 bases respectively, with 11 bases between them. Germline V gene sequence: CDR1 LNHDA, CDR2 SQIVND (reference sequence). The CDR3 reads CASSITPEAEQYF. In DNA form, the CDR3 reads TGTGCCAGTAGTATAACGCCAGAAGCCGAGCAGTACTTC.

The chain employs TRBV2 and TRBJ1-5; D ambiguous. The CDR3 has 14 residues. Trimming cost V 7 bases and J 7 bases, with 17 bases left between them. CDR1 is SNHLY, CDR2 FYNNEI, per germline. The CDR3 loop reads CASTVGGSWQPQHF. Here the CDR3 DNA reads TGTGCCAGCACTGTAGGTGGGAGTTGGCAGCCCCAGCATTTT.

J is TRBJ1-2 and V is TRBV7-9, with 8 bases matching TRBD1. CDR3 length: 17 residues. J lost 0 bases, V lost 5 bases, and 11 bases had no gene match. Germline CDR1 is SEHNR and CDR2 is FQNEAQ (reference sequence). CDR3 in DNA: TGTGCCAGCAGCGTCGACAGGGGCCTATTAACTAACTATGGCTACACCTTC. Its translation is CASSVDRGLLTNYGYTF.

The chain's CDR3 is CASKSEGQGSSYEQYF. CDR3 sequence (DNA): TGTGCCAGCAAAAGCGAGGGACAGGGTAGTTCCTACGAGCAGTACTTC. The V gene is TRBV27, the J gene TRBJ2-7; 9 positions agree with TRBD1. Germline CDR1 reads MNHEY; CDR2 reads SMNVEV (reference sequence). The CDR3 contains 16 residues. Trimming removed 7 bases from V and 1 base from J; junction bases left unmatched: 11.

The chain joins TRBV11-2 to TRBJ2-7; 7 bases are shared with TRBD1. V was clipped by 5 bases and J by 6 bases; unmatched bases: 13. Germline loops: CDR1 SGHAT, CDR2 FQNNGV. The CDR3 has 15 residues. CDR3 sequence reads: CASSQGGGQTSEQYF. The CDR3 nucleotides read TGTGCCAGCAGCCAAGGGGGCGGGCAGACAAGCGAGCAGTACTTC.

This clone was seen only once. The rearrangement uses TRBV9 and TRBJ1-3; the D gene is possibly TRBD1 (5 bases). Per the germline V gene, CDR1 is SGDLS and CDR2 is YYNGEE. The length of the CDR3 is 15 residues. V was clipped by 0 bases and J by 4 bases, with 11 bases between them. CDR3 coding DNA: TGTGCCAGCAGCGTAGAGCACGGGACGGGAAACACCATATATTTT. It is translated as CASSVEHGTGNTIYF.

The V gene is TRBV6-5, the J gene TRBJ2-1; 9 bases fit TRBD2. The CDR3 is made up of 15 amino acids. V lost 0 bases, J lost 10 bases, and 7 bases stayed unmatched. Germline CDR1 reads MNHEY; CDR2 reads SVGAGI. The CDR3 DNA reads TGTGCCAGCAGTTACTCGACTAGCGGCAGGGGAGAGCAGTTCTTC. Protein: CASSYSTSGRGEQFF.

V usage is TRBV4-3 and J usage is TRBJ2-3; 8 bases agree with TRBD2. J gave up 11 bases and V 2 bases, and 6 bases lay outside the gene matches. Germline CDR1 LGHNA, CDR2 YSLEER. The CDR3 sequence is 13 residues long. The CDR3 sequence is CASSQTGTSVQYF. The CDR3 nucleotides are TGCGCCAGCAGCCAAACCGGGACTAGTGTGCAGTATTTT.

This rearrangement joins TRBV14 to TRBJ2-7, with D unclear. This CDR3 spans 15 amino acids. V was trimmed by 4 bases and J by 3 bases, leaving 16 bases between them. The germline V gene has CDR1 SGHDN and CDR2 FVKESK. The CDR3 here is CASSPEGSYLYEQYF. The CDR3 nucleotides are TGTGCCAGCAGCCCTGAAGGGTCCTATCTCTACGAGCAGTACTTC.

The rearrangement uses TRBV11-3 and TRBJ2-1, with 7 bases that match TRBD1. The CDR3 extends over 16 amino acids. J lost 3 bases, V lost 3 bases, and 8 bases had no gene match. Germline CDR1 reads SGHNT; CDR2 reads YENEEA. The CDR3 DNA is TGTGCCAGCAGCTTCCAGGGGACAGCAGTCTACAATGAGCAGTTCTTC. Residues: CASSFQGTAVYNEQFF.

This chain joins TRBV18 and TRBJ2-7; 7 bases are a match to TRBD1. Trimming removed 3 bases from V and 7 bases from J; junction bases left unmatched: 12. The CDR3 runs to 15 residues. Germline V CDR1 and CDR2: KGHSH, LQKENI. For the CDR3, the DNA is TGTGCCAGCTCACCGTGGACAGGAGGAGGTGAAGAGCAGTACTTC. This sequence encodes CASSPWTGGGEEQYF.